This T cell receptor beta chain is drawn from a study of response to subunit inactivated influenza vaccine. General study results and limits: That few new T cells are recruited by each seasonal influenza vaccination was the authors' suggestion.

Trimming stripped 1 base from V and 2 bases from J, with 11 bases between. The CDR3 length is 15 residues. For this clonotype: The target antigen is unknown.

TCRdb called the RT-PCR reads again in MiXCR, with one record for every CDR3 protein. The profile covers hundreds of thousands of distinct CDR3 sequences, with roughly 12% appearing a single time and 10% to 13% taken by the ten largest. V is TRBV12-3 or TRBV12-4 and J is TRBJ1-1; a possible D gene is TRBD1 (5 bases). Material: PBMCs from blood, obtained on the day of vaccination. This TCR was sampled from a man aged 50 to 59 who received an inactivated influenza vaccine. CDR3 loop: CASSLVPGSNTEAFF. CDR3 DNA: TGTGCCAGCAGTTTAGTCCCAGGGAGTAACACTGAAGCTTTCTTT.